The 20 T cell receptor beta chains below come from one sample, sequenced in a study of Graves' ophthalmopathy and Graves' hyperthyroidism (dated by TCRdb to 2016 to 2019). Instrument on record: Illumina HiSeq 2000. For repertoire sequencing, the TCR beta CDR3 regions were amplified from RNA transcripts. HTBI primers and the Qiagen OneStep RT-PCR kit were used in a first-round RT-PCR, which was followed by a second-round multiplex PCR, size selection and purification. TCRdb trimmed the raw reads at Q25, called clones with MiXCR and kept productive beta chains. Each entry is one CDR3 protein sequence, shown with its most common DNA and genes. This sample comprises 740,000 or so distinct CDR3 sequences, around 40% of them detected only once. Together, the top ten hold roughly 46% of the sample. Input material: peripheral blood. These receptor sequences come from an adult man with Graves' ophthalmopathy.

The table lists this clonotype with many counts. The chain uses TRBV15 and TRBJ1-2; D not resolved. Trimming pared 0 bases from V and 4 bases from J, leaving 9 bases between. This CDR3 is built from 14 residues. The V gene's germline CDR1 is LNHNV and CDR2 YYDKDF (reference sequence). The CDR3 here is CATSRDPISYGYTF. For the CDR3, the DNA is TGTGCCACCAGCAGAGATCCGATCAGCTATGGCTACACCTTC.

This clonotype showed up many times. This chain joins TRBV19 and TRBJ1-2; perhaps TRBD1 as D (6 bases). V was cut by 9 bases and J by 7 bases, with 18 bases left in between. CDR3 length: 13 amino acids. Germline V gene sequence: CDR1 LNHDA, CDR2 SQIVND (reference sequence). CDR3 in amino acids: CASAISGASGYTF. In DNA, the CDR3 is TGTGCCAGCGCTATATCAGGGGCGAGTGGCTACACCTTC.

This clonotype occurred many times. The rearrangement joins TRBV6-6 to TRBJ2-5; D is ambiguous. With 6 bases removed from V and 0 bases from J, the gap between germline ends came to 14 bases. Germline-derived CDR1 and CDR2 are MNHNY and SVGAGI (reference sequence). CDR3 length: 15 residues. CDR3 region: CASSSWMGYQETQYF. Written as DNA, the CDR3 is TGTGCCAGCAGCTCATGGATGGGGTACCAAGAGACCCAGTACTTC.

In this sample, this clonotype turned up many times. The rearrangement joins TRBV25-1 to TRBJ1-6; D gene uncertain. The CDR3 runs 12 residues. The germline CDR1 and CDR2 sequences are MGHDK and SYGVNS. The V end was cut by 6 bases, the J end by 10 bases, with 10 bases between. The chain's CDR3 is CASSGVGSPLHF. The DNA for the CDR3 is TGTGCCAGCAGCGGCGTGGGATCACCCCTCCACTTT.

The chain has TRBV20-1 and TRBJ1-4; 10 bases match TRBD1. The length of the CDR3 is 15 residues. Germline V gene lookup returns CDR1 DFQATT and CDR2 SNEGSKA (reference sequence). The V gene end was trimmed by 7 bases and the J gene end by 3 bases; junction bases not matched to a gene: 8. CDR3 sequence reads: CSVVGQGNPNEKLFF. The DNA of the CDR3 is TGCAGTGTCGTGGGACAGGGGAATCCTAATGAAAAACTGTTTTTT.

Only a few counts were recorded for this clonotype. The J gene is TRBJ2-7, the V gene TRBV10-3; D gene unclear. This CDR3 has 13 amino acids. CDR1 and CDR2 (germline): ENHRY, SYGVKD. V was trimmed by 3 bases and J by 5 bases, leaving 11 bases between them. In nucleotides, the CDR3 is TGTGCCATCAGTGATCGAAGGAATAACGAGCAGTACTTC. Amino acid sequence: CAISDRRNNEQYF.

About this clonotype itself: A read error may produce the germline difference seen at one junction end. The chain couples TRBV7-9 to TRBJ1-5; D unclear. This CDR3 region has 15 residues. Germline CDR1 and CDR2: SEHNR and FQNEAQ (reference sequence). This chain's CDR3 is CANSLEFVSNQPQHF. Written as DNA, the CDR3 is TGTGCCAACAGCTTAGAGTTTGTGAGCAATCAGCCCCAGCATTTT.

Comments on this clonotype: A much larger clone sits a single nucleotide away, making a read error possible. The J gene is TRBJ1-6, the V gene TRBV25-1; D call uncertain. Germline assignment: CDR1 MGHDK and CDR2 SYGVNS. The CDR3 length is 12 residues. V lost 7 bases to trimming and J lost 11 bases, with 12 bases between them. CDR3 amino acids: CASTEGYPPLHF. In nucleotides, the CDR3 is TGTGCCAGCACCGAGGGATACCCACCCCTCCACTTT.

This clonotype was counted at least ten times. A read error is possible here, since a much larger clone lies one base away. The chain uses TRBV10-3 and TRBJ2-5; D possibly corresponds to TRBD1 (5 bases). V was shortened by 2 bases and J by 7 bases, with 5 bases between the two germline ends. The CDR3 loop spans 11 amino acids. Germline V lookup: CDR1 ENHRY, CDR2 SYGVKD. As DNA, the CDR3 is TGTGCCATCAGTGAGAGGGGGACCCAGTACTTC. It codes for CAISERGTQYF.

V gene TRBV11-2 combines with J gene TRBJ1-2; D is uncertain. The V gene's germline CDR1 is SGHAT and CDR2 FQNNGV. V lost 4 bases and J 0 bases, leaving 9 bases between the germline ends. The length of the CDR3 is 14 residues. CDR3 sequence (DNA): TGTGCCAGCAGCTCATACAGTGCTAACTATGGCTACACCTTC. This sequence encodes CASSSYSANYGYTF.

This chain joins TRBV7-3 and TRBJ2-2; D remains ambiguous. V lost 5 bases and J 2 bases, leaving 24 bases between the germline ends. The CDR3 covers 19 residues. Germline V gives CDR1 SGHTA, CDR2 FQGTGA. CDR3 DNA: TGTGCCAGCAGCCGCGGCCTCTACCCCACTGGGGATAACACCGGGGAGCTGTTTTTT. Amino acids: CASSRGLYPTGDNTGELFF.

Many counts were recorded for this clonotype. The rearrangement joins TRBV7-9 to TRBJ2-7, with 7 bases aligning to TRBD1. The germline V gene encodes CDR1 SEHNR and CDR2 FQNEAQ (reference sequence). The J segment lost 5 bases and the V segment lost 5 bases, leaving 6 bases of the junction unmatched. The CDR3 has 13 residues. CDR3: CASSPGTAHEQYF. DNA of the CDR3: TGTGCCAGCAGCCCAGGGACAGCACACGAGCAGTACTTC.

V is TRBV20-1 and J is TRBJ1-6, with D possibly matching TRBD1 (5 bases). From germline, CDR1 is DFQATT and CDR2 SNEGSKA (reference sequence). The CDR3 loop spans 13 amino acids. Trimming took 0 bases from V and 9 from J, leaving 9 bases between them. In nucleotides, the CDR3 is TGCAGTGCTAGAGAGGGGGGGGTTTCACCCCTCCACTTT. It is translated as CSAREGGVSPLHF.

The rearrangement links TRBV9 to TRBJ2-6, with unresolved D. This CDR3 region has 16 residues. Germline-derived CDR1 and CDR2 are SGDLS and YYNGEE. V was pared by 0 bases and J by 5 bases, with 12 bases between. In DNA form, the CDR3 reads TGTGCCAGCAGCGTAGAACCGGCGGATAGGGCCAACGTCCTGACTTTC. Protein sequence: CASSVEPADRANVLTF.

On this clonotype itself: Possible read error: a much larger clone is one base away. The chain has TRBV24-1 and TRBJ1-5; the match to TRBD1 covers 10 bases. Germline loops: CDR1 KGHDR, CDR2 SFDVKD. This CDR3 contains 15 residues. Trimming at V came to 4 bases and at J to 5 bases, leaving 4 bases not matched to a gene. CDR3 nucleotide sequence: TGTGCCACCAGTGAGAACGGGACAGGGGATCAGCCCCAGCATTTT. This translates into CATSENGTGDQPQHF.

This clonotype appeared a few times. The V call is TRBV7-2, the J call TRBJ2-7, with a possible D match to TRBD2 (10 bases). This CDR3 has 19 amino acids. With 5 bases removed from V and 3 bases from J, the gap between germline ends came to 29 bases. Germline CDR1 is SGHTA and CDR2 is FQGNSA. CDR3 residues: CASSPPGQGLLAGNYEQYF. The CDR3 coding sequence is TGTGCCAGCAGCCCCCCGGGACAGGGCTTACTAGCGGGAAACTACGAGCAGTACTTC.

This clonotype was counted at least ten times. The chain is built from TRBV19 and TRBJ2-7, with 8 positions matching TRBD1. V lost 3 bases to trimming and J lost 3 bases; unmatched junction nucleotides: 4. Per the germline V gene, CDR1 is LNHDA and CDR2 is SQIVND (reference sequence). The CDR3 totals 14 residues. CDR3 loop: CASSIGTGGYEQYF. CDR3 bases: TGTGCCAGTAGTATCGGGACAGGAGGCTACGAGCAGTACTTC. The variable domain in full, with the rest retrieved from reference TRBV19 and TRBJ2-7, is DGGITQSPKYLFRKEGQNVTLSCEQNLNHDAMYWYRQDPGQGLRLIYYSQIVNDFQKGDIAEGYSVSREKKESFPLTVTSAQKNPTAFYLCASSIGTGGYEQYFGPGTRLTVT.

This clonotype was observed many times. The chain uses TRBV2 and TRBJ1-6, with D tentatively TRBD1 (6 bases). Germline V lookup: CDR1 SNHLY, CDR2 FYNNEI. This CDR3 spans 13 amino acids. Trimming removed 9 bases at V and 7 bases at J, with 13 bases between. CDR3 loop: CARGAGSNSPLHF. The CDR3 DNA reads TGTGCCAGGGGGGCAGGGTCCAATTCACCCCTCCACTTT.

The chain joins TRBV10-3 to TRBJ2-3; D gene unclear. In germline, CDR1 is ENHRY, CDR2 SYGVKD. Trimming took 0 bases from V and 0 from J, leaving 1 base between them. There are 13 residues in the CDR3. CDR3 sequence reads: CAISESSTDTQYF. CDR3 nucleotides: TGTGCCATCAGTGAGTCGAGCACAGATACGCAGTATTTT.

This clonotype was counted many times. This chain links TRBV7-9 with TRBJ1-1; D unclear. This CDR3 is 14 amino acids long. Germline CDR1 is SEHNR and CDR2 is FQNEAQ (reference sequence). Trimming left V 3 bases short and J 1 base short, with 9 bases between. The CDR3 sequence: CASSFGLTNTEAFF. CDR3 in DNA: TGTGCCAGCAGCTTCGGACTGACGAACACTGAAGCTTTCTTT.